This section outlines one T cell receptor (beta chain) sequence together with its context. Its antigen is as yet unknown. One end of the junction does not line up with germline, which may come from a read error. The data derive from a study of spatial heterogeneity in lung cancer. Study-wide context: Consistently, beta-chain sequences turned up in larger numbers than alpha-chain sequences did. Study-level findings and limits: Among blood samples, ubiquitous expanded tumor TCRs appeared more at resection than at follow-up.

Every cDNA TCR molecule received its own unique molecular identifier. Using its own MiXCR run on the 5' RACE reads, TCRdb lists one record per CDR3 protein. The data show 20,000 to 30,000 distinct CDR3 sequences, with approximately 5.5% seen just once and approximately 20% held by the top ten. Germline lookup yields CDR1 SEHNR and CDR2 FQNEAQ (reference sequence). This CDR3 has 17 residues. The sample's time point: blood at routine non-recurrence follow-up after resection. No cells were sorted before sequencing. The whole RNA sequenced was extracted from tumor, nontumor lung or frozen PBMC. The chain carries TRBV7-9 and TRBJ1-1, with TRBD1 identical over 10 bases. This TCR was recovered from a male donor with early-stage non-small cell lung cancer. This specimen consisted of PBMCs, obtained at follow-up. The CDR3 protein is CASSLARTGGADTEAFF. The CDR3 nucleotides read TGTGCCAGCAGCCTAGCAAGGACAGGGGGAGCGGACACTGAAGCTTTCTTT.